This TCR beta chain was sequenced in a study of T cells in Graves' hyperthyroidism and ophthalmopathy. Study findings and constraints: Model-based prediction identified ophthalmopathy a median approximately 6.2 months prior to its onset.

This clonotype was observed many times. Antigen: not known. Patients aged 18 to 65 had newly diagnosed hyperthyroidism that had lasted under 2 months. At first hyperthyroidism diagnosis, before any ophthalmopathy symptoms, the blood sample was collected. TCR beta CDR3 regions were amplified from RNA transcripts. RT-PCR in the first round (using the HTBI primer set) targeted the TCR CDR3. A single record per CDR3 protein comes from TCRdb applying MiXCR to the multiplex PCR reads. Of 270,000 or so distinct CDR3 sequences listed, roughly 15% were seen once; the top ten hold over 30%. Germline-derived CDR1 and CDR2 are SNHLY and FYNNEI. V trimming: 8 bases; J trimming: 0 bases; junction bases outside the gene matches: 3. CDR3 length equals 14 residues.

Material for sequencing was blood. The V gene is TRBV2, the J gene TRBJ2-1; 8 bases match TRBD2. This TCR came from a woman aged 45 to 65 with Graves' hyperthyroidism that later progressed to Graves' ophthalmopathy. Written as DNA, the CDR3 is TGTGCCAGCCGACTAGCGAACTCCTACAATGAGCAGTTCTTC. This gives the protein CASRLANSYNEQFF.